Listed below are T cell receptor beta chains from one sample, sequenced in a study of OX40 agonist ivuxolimab in advanced cancers. Profiled with immunoSEQ multiplex PCR; TCRdb holds only in-frame clones, not every one. The sample lists under 20,000 clones, over 80% occurring once. The specimen was CD4+ or CD8+ T cells sorted from blood, collected in a trial of the OX40 agonist ivuxolimab. Receptors originate from an adult with an advanced solid tumor such as melanoma, head and neck, liver or kidney cancer. Each CDR3 is given with its conserved first and last residue. A D gene is named only where the DNA matches it firmly. A row's size may be missing; if present it is once, few, many or a size class.

TRBV7-2	NA	TRBJ2-7	NA	TGTGCCAGCAGCTTAGAACAGGGTAACTACGAGCAGTACTTC	CASSLEQGNYEQYF
TRBV11-2	NA	TRBJ2-7	NA	TGTGCCAGCAGCTTAGGCAGGACGGTCTCCTACGAGCAGTACTTC	CASSLGRTVSYEQYF
TRBV27	TRBD2	TRBJ2-7	NA	TGTGCCAGCAGTTTGCTAGCGGGAGTTGGCGAGCAGTACTTC	CASSLLAGVGEQYF
TRBV5-1	TRBD2	TRBJ2-7	NA	TGCGCCAGCAGCTTGTGGGCTAGCGGGTCCTACGAGCAGTACTTC	CASSLWASGSYEQYF
TRBV4-1	NA	TRBJ1-5	NA	TGCGCCAGCAGCCACAGGGTCGATCAGCCCCAGCATTTT	CASSHRVDQPQHF
TRBV4-3	NA	TRBJ2-3	NA	TGCGCCAGCAGCCAGGAAAAGTCGAGATCCGGCACAGATACGCAGTATTTT	CASSQEKSRSGTDTQYF
TRBV29-1	NA	TRBJ1-1	NA	TGCAGCGTTGAAGTCAATAGGGAGTCGGGCACTGAAGCTTTCTTT	CSVEVNRESGTEAFF
TRBV11-3	NA	TRBJ2-1	few	TGTGCCAGCAGCCTTAATACACCGATAGCGGAGCAGTTCTTC	CASSLNTPIAEQFF
TRBV19	NA	TRBJ2-3	once	TGTGCCAGTAGTATAGGGCGGCCCACAGATACGCAGTATTTT	CASSIGRPTDTQYF
TRBV28	TRBD1	TRBJ2-5	once	TGTGCCAGCAGAAATCCCGGGACAGGGGGCGGTGAGACCCAGTACTTC	CASRNPGTGGGETQYF
TRBV5-4	TRBD2	TRBJ2-1	NA	TGTGCCAGCAGCTTGACTAGCGGGAGTTACAATGAGCAGTTCTTC	CASSLTSGSYNEQFF
TRBV19	NA	TRBJ1-1	once	TGTGCCAGTAGTAGGGGAACTGAAGCTTTCTTT	CASSRGTEAFF
TRBV9	NA	TRBJ2-3	NA	TGTGCCAGCAGCGTAGCGGGTGGAGGGAATACAGATACGCAGTATTTT	CASSVAGGGNTDTQYF
TRBV19	NA	TRBJ2-5	few	TGTGCCAGTAGTATTTCCGGCTTACAAGAGACCCAGTACTTC	CASSISGLQETQYF
TRBV5-1	TRBD1	TRBJ1-1	NA	TGCGCCAGCAGCGACCCGACAGGGGAGGGGACTGAAGCTTTCTTT	CASSDPTGEGTEAFF
TRBV19	NA	TRBJ1-3	NA	TGTGCCACCACCGACTCTGGAAACACCATATATTTT	CATTDSGNTIYF
TRBV7-8	TRBD2	TRBJ2-3	NA	TGTGCCAGCAGCGCGGGGGAGCGGGAATCGGCAGATACGCAGTATTTT	CASSAGERESADTQYF
TRBV9	NA	TRBJ2-5	once	TGTGCCAGCAGCCTAGGCTTACAGCTGGGGGAGACCCAGTACTTC	CASSLGLQLGETQYF
TRBV5-1	NA	TRBJ1-1	once	TGCGCCAGCAGCTTTTTTATACTTAGGGTCAAAACTGAAGCTTTCTTT	CASSFFILRVKTEAFF
TRBV28	NA	TRBJ2-3	NA	TGTGCCTCGGACTCCTCGGGCGCAGATACGCAGTATTTT	CASDSSGADTQYF
TRBV4-1	TRBD1	TRBJ2-7	NA	TGCGCCAGCAGCCAAGAGGGACAGGGGTCCTACGAGCAGTACTTC	CASSQEGQGSYEQYF
TRBV30	TRBD1	TRBJ2-5	NA	TGTGCCTGGAGTACGGGACAGGGGATCCAAGAGACCCAGTACTTC	CAWSTGQGIQETQYF